A single sample gave rise to the 20 T cell receptor beta chains below, sequenced in a study of blood T cell repertoires in COVID-19. Measured with immunoSEQ multiplex PCR; TCRdb has only the in-frame clones, and not every one. Of over 200,000 clones listed, around 87% are singletons. Material for sequencing was peripheral blood. These receptors all stem from a woman aged 30 to 39 who had recovered from COVID-19.

V is TRBV5-6 and J is TRBJ2-1, with 11 bases aligning to TRBD1. Germline values: CDR1 SGHDT, CDR2 YYEEEE. The CDR3 is 16 amino acids. The ends lost 4 bases at V and 6 bases at J; junction bases unmatched: 9. CDR3 sequence: CASSRTSGTGGNEQFF. DNA for the CDR3: TGTGCCAGCAGCCGGACCTCCGGGACAGGGGGCAATGAGCAGTTCTTC.

This chain joins TRBV4-2 and TRBJ1-4; 7 nucleotides agree with TRBD1. J lost 5 bases, V lost 0 bases, and 6 bases had no gene match. CDR1 is LGHNA and CDR2 is YNFKEQ in the germline V gene. CDR3 length equals 16 residues. The CDR3 region is CASSQEQGQLNEKLFF. DNA of the CDR3: TGTGCCAGCAGCCAAGAACAGGGACAGTTGAATGAAAAACTGTTTTTT.

This chain connects TRBV7-9 to TRBJ1-2, with 9 bases that match TRBD1. V was pared by 5 bases and J by 5 bases, with 3 bases of the junction left unmatched. Germline V gene sequence: CDR1 SEHNR, CDR2 FQNEAQ (reference sequence). This CDR3 spans 13 amino acids. CDR3 in amino acids: CASSTGGGYGYTF. The CDR3 coding sequence is TGTGCCAGCAGCACAGGGGGCGGGTATGGCTACACCTTC.

This clone has only a few counts. This chain links TRBV2 with TRBJ2-5; TRBD2 might be the D (6 bases). The germline gives CDR1 SNHLY, CDR2 FYNNEI. The CDR3 has 15 residues. The V end was cut by 4 bases, the J end by 0 bases, with 12 bases between. This chain's CDR3 is CASSGRLEYQETQYF. CDR3 bases: TGTGCCAGCAGTGGTCGACTAGAGTACCAAGAGACCCAGTACTTC.

CDR3 sequence reads: CASSLVAGGLGLAQYF. CDR3 nucleotides: TGTGCCAGCAGCTTGGTAGCGGGGGGGCTAGGACTAGCGCAGTATTTT. The gene calls are TRBV5-4 and TRBJ2-3; 11 positions match TRBD2. Per the germline V gene, CDR1 is SGHNT and CDR2 is YYREEE (reference sequence). The CDR3 extends over 16 amino acids. Losses at the gene ends were 0 bases for V and 10 bases for J; bases not matched to a gene: 10.

V usage is TRBV14 and J usage is TRBJ2-1, with D possibly being TRBD1 (7 bases). The CDR3 has 18 residues. Germline lookup yields CDR1 SGHDN and CDR2 FVKESK. V gave up 0 bases and J gave up 3 bases, with 18 bases separating them. The CDR3 is CASSQDRGTALGYNEQFF. CDR3 coding DNA: TGTGCCAGCAGCCAAGACCGCGGGACAGCCCTAGGCTACAATGAGCAGTTCTTC.

The V gene is TRBV20-1, the J gene TRBJ2-1; possibly TRBD1 for D (6 bases). The ends were cut back, 7 bases at V and 6 bases at J, with 10 bases in the middle. The CDR3 runs to 11 residues. Germline assignment: CDR1 DFQATT and CDR2 SNEGSKA (reference sequence). The CDR3 is CSVSRGNEQFF. In DNA form, the CDR3 reads TGCAGTGTATCCAGGGGCAATGAGCAGTTCTTC.

The chain links TRBV7-9 to TRBJ2-7, with a possible D match to TRBD1 (6 bases). The ends were cut back, 5 bases at V and 2 bases at J, with 16 bases in the middle. This CDR3 is 15 amino acids long. Per germline, CDR1 SEHNR and CDR2 FQNEAQ (reference sequence). The CDR3 protein is CASSPPSGDAYEQYF. The CDR3 bases are TGTGCCAGCAGCCCCCCCTCAGGGGACGCCTACGAGCAGTACTTC.

The chain joins TRBV2 to TRBJ2-1; no reliable D call. The CDR3 is 12 amino acids. V lost 3 bases to trimming and J lost 10 bases, with 10 bases between them. Per the germline V gene, CDR1 is SNHLY and CDR2 is FYNNEI. CDR3: CASSDYAIEQFF. DNA of the CDR3: TGTGCCAGCAGTGATTACGCTATCGAGCAGTTCTTC.

For the CDR3, the DNA is TGCAGTGCTAGTGAACAGGGGTCAGATACGCAGTATTTT. It encodes CSASEQGSDTQYF. The chain joins TRBV20-1 to TRBJ2-3; 7 nucleotides align to TRBD1. Germline V lookup: CDR1 DFQATT, CDR2 SNEGSKA (reference sequence). Trimming removed 3 bases from V and 4 bases from J; junction bases left unmatched: 4. The CDR3 extends over 13 amino acids.

The rearrangement links TRBV12-5 to TRBJ2-7; 8 nucleotides align to TRBD2. J was trimmed by 0 bases and V by 2 bases; bases with no gene match: 9. The CDR3 runs to 17 residues. Germline values: CDR1 LGHNT, CDR2 FRNRAP. CDR3 amino acids: CASGLKLAASYSYEQYF. The CDR3 coding sequence is TGTGCTAGTGGTTTGAAACTAGCGGCATCATACTCCTACGAGCAGTACTTC.

The genes are TRBV6-2 or TRBV6-3 and TRBJ2-7, with D perhaps TRBD1 (5 bases). The CDR3 has 14 residues. Trimming took off 8 bases at V and 6 bases at J, with 20 bases between the two ends. Germline-derived CDR1 and CDR2 are MNHEY and SVGEGT. Written as DNA, the CDR3 is TGTGCCAGCCGCCTGGACATAGCCGCCTCCGAGCAGTACTTC. Its protein product is CASRLDIAASEQYF.

The CDR3 nucleotides are TGTGCCAGCAGCTTATACGCGGGGGTGAACACCGGGGAGCTGTTTTTT. This encodes CASSLYAGVNTGELFF. The V gene is TRBV7-6, the J gene TRBJ2-2; 7 bases align to TRBD2. This CDR3 is 16 amino acids long. With 2 bases clipped from V and 1 base from J, the junction kept 4 bases outside the gene matches. Germline loops: CDR1 SGHVS, CDR2 FNYEAQ.

V gene TRBV7-3 combines with J gene TRBJ2-2, with TRBD2 identical over 7 bases. The CDR3 extends over 16 amino acids. From germline, CDR1 is SGHTA and CDR2 FQGTGA. Trimming at V came to 2 bases and at J to 6 bases, leaving 9 bases not matched to a gene. DNA for the CDR3: TGTGCCAGCAGCTTATGGGGAGGGTCTGGCGCCGGGGAGCTGTTTTTT. It yields the protein CASSLWGGSGAGELFF. Drawing the rest from reference TRBV7-3 and TRBJ2-2, the complete variable domain is GAGVSQTPSNKVTEKGKYVELRCDPISGHTALYWYRQSLGQGPEFLIYFQGTGAADDSGLPNDRFFAVRPEGSVSTLKIQRTERGDSAVYLCASSLWGGSGAGELFFGEGSRLTVL.

The chain combines TRBV29-1 with TRBJ2-5; D is undetermined. V lost 4 bases and J lost 4, with 10 bases in between. Germline values: CDR1 SQVTM, CDR2 ANQGSEA. The CDR3 totals 12 residues. CDR3 loop: CSVGKIGETQYF. In nucleotides, the CDR3 is TGCAGCGTTGGAAAGATCGGAGAGACCCAGTACTTC.

The rearrangement joins TRBV5-6 to TRBJ2-5; no reliable D call. CDR1 SGHDT and CDR2 YYEEEE come from the germline V gene. V was clipped by 2 bases and J by 1 base, with 12 bases between them. This CDR3 has 15 residues. CDR3 in amino acids: CASSFYLTAQETQYF. Written as DNA, the CDR3 is TGTGCCAGCAGCTTTTACCTAACAGCCCAAGAGACCCAGTACTTC.

This clone was counted once. V is TRBV10-3 and J is TRBJ1-1, with 10 positions matching TRBD1. Germline CDR1 ENHRY, CDR2 SYGVKD. CDR3 size: 15 residues. V gave up 6 bases and J gave up 0 bases; unmatched junction bases: 4. In DNA, the CDR3 is TGTGCCATCAGCGACAGGGGGCTGATGAACACTGAAGCTTTCTTT. The encoded protein is CAISDRGLMNTEAFF.

This rearrangement joins TRBV10-3 to TRBJ2-7; D might be TRBD2 (6 bases). V was cut by 6 bases and J by 5 bases, with 14 bases left in between. CDR3 length: 13 amino acids. CDR1 and CDR2 from the germline V gene are ENHRY and SYGVKD. The CDR3: CAISPPSVHEQYF. The CDR3 nucleotides read TGTGCCATCAGCCCCCCTAGCGTCCACGAGCAGTACTTC.

The chain recombines TRBV18 with TRBJ1-4, with D perhaps TRBD1 (6 bases). Germline V gene data show CDR1 as KGHSH and CDR2 as LQKENI. CDR3 length: 13 residues. V lost 5 bases and J 7 bases, leaving 11 bases between the germline ends. CDR3: CASSTDRREKLFF. The CDR3 DNA is TGTGCCAGCTCAACCGACAGGCGTGAAAAACTGTTTTTT.

A remark on this clone: Other DNA sequences in the sample encode the same CDR3. J is TRBJ1-6 and V is TRBV19; D gene unclear. The CDR3 totals 15 residues. V shed 5 bases and J shed 0 bases, with 8 bases lying between them. Germline lookup yields CDR1 LNHDA and CDR2 SQIVND (reference sequence). The CDR3 is CASSLGSSYNSPLHF. In nucleotides, the CDR3 is TGTGCCAGTAGTCTGGGGAGCTCCTATAATTCACCCCTCCACTTT.